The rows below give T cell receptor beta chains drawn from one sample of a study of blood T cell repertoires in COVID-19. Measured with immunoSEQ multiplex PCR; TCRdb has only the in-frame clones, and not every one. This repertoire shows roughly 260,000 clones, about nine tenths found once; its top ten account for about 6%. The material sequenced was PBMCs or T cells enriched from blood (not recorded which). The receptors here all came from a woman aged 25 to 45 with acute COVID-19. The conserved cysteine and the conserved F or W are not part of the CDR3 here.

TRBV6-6 ASSYPGQQETQY
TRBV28 ASRTSGRRDTQY
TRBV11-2 ASSSGLGTEAF
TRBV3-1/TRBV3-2 ASSQYRGPGNTIY
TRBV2 ASSTPGGRVTGELF
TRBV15 ATSRARDRPLH
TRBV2 ASIRGHTIY
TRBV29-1 SVEKFMNTEAF
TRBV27 ASRIGGSSYNEQF
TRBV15 ATQTSDGETQY
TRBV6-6 ASSETENIQY
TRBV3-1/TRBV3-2 ASSPYWGQGVQPQH
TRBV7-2 ASSFLPTGNTEAF
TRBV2 ASSDPGHKI
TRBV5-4 ASSKGRGGITTGELF
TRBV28 ASSSNRDATNEKLF
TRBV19 ASSPRTGTTSNYGYT
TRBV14 ASSLQGNQPQH
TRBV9 ASSVGAGRDGYT
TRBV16 ASSPEDRNSPLH
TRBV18 ASSPAGISRNTEAF
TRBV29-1 STRRGANYGYT
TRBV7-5 ARSLRSGNYGYT
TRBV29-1 SVRDSPYEQY
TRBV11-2 ASSSTGTAKNIQY
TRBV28 ASSLTSGGQDTQY
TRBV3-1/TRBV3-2 ASSHKDRAGYGYT
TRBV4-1 ASSQPDRVSYGYT
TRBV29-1 SVVETSGTDTQY
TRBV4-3 ASSPGTRINNEQF
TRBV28 ASSLYGGEQY
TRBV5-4 ASSLKGAGSGELF
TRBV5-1 ASSWVAGQGATEAF
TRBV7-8 ASSPRGGKIPLEYGANVLT
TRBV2 ASSDATVSSYEQY
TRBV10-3 AIRGQSMNTEAF
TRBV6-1 ASSAYWGGPSSSYEQY
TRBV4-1 ASSQGQGRGNQPQH
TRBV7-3 ASSLKAPGLAGVPTDTQY
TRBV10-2 ASSAEINQPQH
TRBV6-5 ASTPRDTAWEQY
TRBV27 ASSLMAGDYNEQF
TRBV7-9 ASSAGVALSYEQY
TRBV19 ASTARPSGERQY
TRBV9 ASSVDPASGIYNEQF
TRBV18 ASSHQAGEDGYT
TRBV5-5 ASTGSVGQY
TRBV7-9 ASSSQGSNQPQH
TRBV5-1 ASSLAPAGEGADTQY
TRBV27 ASSFRQRHEQF